A single sample gave rise to the 20 T cell receptor beta chains below, sequenced in a study of spatial heterogeneity in lung cancer. TCRdb called the 5' RACE reads again in MiXCR, with one record for every CDR3 protein. This sample has 30,000 to 45,000 distinct CDR3 sequences, with approximately 3.1% found just once. Time point described: sample taken at primary tumor resection. This specimen consisted of normal lung tissue next to the tumor, obtained at surgery. The receptors shown here come from a male donor with early-stage non-small cell lung cancer.

The genes are TRBV6-2 or TRBV6-3 and TRBJ2-6; D is unclear. The CDR3 has 15 amino acids. Germline-derived CDR1 and CDR2 are MNHEY and SVGEGT. V lost 2 bases to trimming and J lost 0 bases, with 5 bases between them. DNA for the CDR3: TGTGCCAGCAGTTACGGAAGCTCTGGGGCCAACGTCCTGACTTTC. This sequence encodes CASSYGSSGANVLTF.

Within the sample, this clonotype is medium-sized. This chain connects TRBV3-1 to TRBJ2-7; D unclear. The CDR3 has 15 amino acids. The V and J ends lost 3 bases and 0 bases respectively, with 12 bases between them. Looked up from germline, CDR1 is LGHDT and CDR2 is YNNKEL (reference sequence). The CDR3 DNA sequence: TGTGCCAGCAGCCAGTGGACCCTGAGCTCCTACGAGCAGTACTTC. Translation gives CASSQWTLSSYEQYF.

This clonotype was seen only a few times. CDR3 DNA: TGTGCCAGCAGTGACAGCACAACTAATGAAAAACTGTTTTTT. It is translated as CASSDSTTNEKLFF. The chain has TRBV2 and TRBJ1-4; D not resolved. The V end lost 3 bases, the J end lost 0 bases, and 5 bases lay between the germline ends. CDR1 SNHLY and CDR2 FYNNEI come from the germline V gene. The length of the CDR3 is 14 residues.

In this sample, this clonotype turned up many times. The chain uses TRBV5-6 and TRBJ2-2, with 9 bases matching TRBD2. The CDR3 totals 16 residues. The germline V gene encodes CDR1 SGHDT and CDR2 YYEEEE. V dropped 4 bases and J dropped 4; count of bases not matched to a gene: 8. The CDR3 DNA reads TGTGCCAGCAGCCCGAGCGGGAGGCGAGTCACCGGGGAGCTGTTTTTT. It codes for CASSPSGRRVTGELFF.

The sample holds many counts of this clonotype. V is TRBV6-1 and J is TRBJ2-3; 11 bases agree with TRBD2. This CDR3 contains 17 residues. The trim removed 4 bases at V and 3 bases at J, leaving 9 bases unmatched. Per the germline V gene, CDR1 is MNHNS and CDR2 is SASEGT. Here the CDR3 reads CASSVLAGAGYTDTQYF. CDR3 coding DNA: TGTGCCAGCAGTGTACTAGCGGGGGCCGGGTATACAGATACGCAGTATTTT.

This clonotype appeared a few times. The chain is built from TRBV28 and TRBJ2-6, with no clear D. CDR1 MDHEN and CDR2 SYDVKM come from the germline V gene. This CDR3 is 14 amino acids long. V was pared by 8 bases and J by 4 bases, with 12 bases between. The CDR3 DNA sequence: TGTGCCAGCGGTGAAGACCGCGGGGCCAACGTCCTGACTTTC. Translated, it gives CASGEDRGANVLTF.

There are many counts of this clonotype. The V call is TRBV6-5, the J call TRBJ1-5, with 7 bases lining up with TRBD1. V was clipped by 5 bases and J by 4 bases; unmatched bases: 11. The CDR3 consists of 16 residues. Germline values: CDR1 MNHEY, CDR2 SVGAGI. CDR3 residues: CASSGSQGTANQPQHF. CDR3 coding DNA: TGTGCCAGCAGTGGCTCCCAGGGGACAGCTAATCAGCCCCAGCATTTT.

The sample holds many counts of this clonotype. This rearrangement joins TRBV28 to TRBJ2-7; 8 nucleotides agree with TRBD2. This CDR3 spans 12 amino acids. V lost 11 bases, J lost 4 bases, and 7 bases stayed unmatched. Looked up from germline, CDR1 is MDHEN and CDR2 is SYDVKM. The CDR3 reads CASGGRLYEQYF. The CDR3 DNA is TGTGCCTCGGGAGGGCGCCTTTACGAGCAGTACTTC.

This clonotype was seen more than once but under ten times. The chain is built from TRBV7-2 and TRBJ1-6; no clear D gene. Germline CDR1 and CDR2: SGHTA and FQGNSA. This CDR3 has 15 amino acids. The V end was cut by 0 bases, the J end by 5 bases, with 8 bases between. In DNA form, the CDR3 reads TGTGCCAGCAGCTTAGCCGGACCGGATAATTCACCCCTCCACTTT. Residues: CASSLAGPDNSPLHF.

This clonotype was seen many times. In DNA, the CDR3 is TGTGCCAGCACCCCGGCGGGGGGAAGCAATCAGCCCCAGCATTTT. Residues: CASTPAGGSNQPQHF. The V call is TRBV2, the J call TRBJ1-5, with a possible D match to TRBD1 (5 bases). V was clipped by 7 bases and J by 1 base, with 14 bases between them. This CDR3 region has 15 residues. Germline V gene sequence: CDR1 SNHLY, CDR2 FYNNEI.

The table lists this clonotype with many counts. The CDR3 DNA reads TGCAGTGCTATCCACGCAGCGGGCACCCACGAGCAGTACTTC. Protein product: CSAIHAAGTHEQYF. The V gene is TRBV20-1, the J gene TRBJ2-7; a possible D gene is TRBD2 (6 bases). CDR1 is DFQATT, CDR2 SNEGSKA, per germline (reference sequence). The CDR3 has 14 residues. Between the trimmed V and J ends, which lost 4 bases and 5 bases, there was a span of 18 bases.

This clonotype was recorded at least ten times. The chain is built from TRBV4-3 and TRBJ1-1, with a tentative D call TRBD1 (5 bases). Trimming pared 0 bases from V and 10 bases from J, leaving 21 bases between. Germline V CDR1 and CDR2: LGHNA, YSLEER. The CDR3 length is 16 residues. CDR3 sequence (DNA): TGCGCCAGCAGCCAAGATCTAGGGTCGGGGGAAGGAGTAGCTTTCTTT. Encoded protein: CASSQDLGSGEGVAFF.

This clonotype was picked up many times. The J gene is TRBJ2-2, the V gene TRBV7-7, with a tentative D call TRBD1 (5 bases). There are 15 residues in the CDR3. Germline V gene lookup returns CDR1 SSHAT and CDR2 FNYEAQ (reference sequence). V lost 2 bases to trimming and J lost 5 bases, with 12 bases between them. CDR3 protein: CASSLHQGTTGELFF. In nucleotides, the CDR3 is TGTGCCAGCAGCTTACATCAGGGAACTACCGGGGAGCTGTTTTTT. The full variable domain, in which reference TRBV7-7 and TRBJ2-2 provide the parts outside the CDR3, is GAGVSQSPRYKVTKRGQDVTLRCDPISSHATLYWYQQALGQGPEFLTYFNYEAQPDKSGLPSDRFSAERPEGSISTLTIQRTEQRDSAMYRCASSLHQGTTGELFFGEGSRLTVL.

Within the sample, this clonotype is large. V and J are TRBV4-1 and TRBJ1-6, with D perhaps matching TRBD1 (5 bases). This CDR3 region has 15 residues. CDR1 is MGHRA and CDR2 is YSYEKL in the germline V gene. Trimming took 0 bases from V and 8 from J, leaving 11 bases between them. The CDR3 loop reads CASSQDLQGYSPLHF. CDR3 nucleotide sequence: TGCGCCAGCAGCCAAGACCTGCAGGGATATTCACCCCTCCACTTT.

In its sample, this clonotype was seen many times. A read error may account for a junction end that differs from germline. The chain combines TRBV28 with TRBJ2-1; 8 bases agree with TRBD1. Germline V gene lookup returns CDR1 MDHEN and CDR2 SYDVKM. CDR3 size: 14 residues. The CDR3 coding sequence is TGTGCCAGCAGTCTATGGACAGGGTACAATGAGCAGTTCTTC. This encodes CASSLWTGYNEQFF.

This clonotype was detected only a few times. The V gene is TRBV5-1, the J gene TRBJ1-1; D gene uncertain. The CDR3 covers 12 residues. Trimming took 0 bases from V and 2 from J, leaving 2 bases between them. CDR1 and CDR2 from the germline V gene are SGHRS and YFSETQ. CDR3 DNA sequence: TGCGCCAGCAGCTTGGCCAACACTGAAGCTTTCTTT. Its translation: CASSLANTEAFF.

This clonotype was seen ten or more times. The chain recombines TRBV29-1 with TRBJ1-5; D is ambiguous. From germline, CDR1 is SQVTM and CDR2 ANQGSEA. The CDR3 spans 13 residues. Deletions cut 7 bases from V and 3 bases from J, with 13 bases between. The CDR3 DNA sequence: TGCAGCGCCGTCGCCGGGGTCAATCAGCCCCAGCATTTT. It encodes CSAVAGVNQPQHF. Based on the CDR3 plus reference TRBV29-1 and TRBJ1-5, the full variable domain is SAVISQKPSRDICQRGTSLTIQCQVDSQVTMMFWYRQQPGQSLTLIATANQGSEATYESGFVIDKFPISRPNLTFSTLTVSNMSPEDSSIYLCSAVAGVNQPQHFGDGTRLSIL.

This clonotype came up a few times. The chain recombines TRBV6-2 or TRBV6-3 with TRBJ2-3, with D uncertain. CDR1 and CDR2 (germline): MNHEY, SVGEGT. There are 15 residues in the CDR3. Trimming stripped 2 bases from V and 1 base from J, with 10 bases between. CDR3 DNA: TGTGCCAGCAGTTACGATGTTTCGGGCACAGATACGCAGTATTTT. Its protein is CASSYDVSGTDTQYF.

To note about this clonotype: A read error may explain this, as a much larger clone is one base away. The chain is built from TRBV18 and TRBJ1-1; D is possibly TRBD1 (5 bases). Germline CDR1 KGHSH, CDR2 LQKENI. Trimming stripped 5 bases from V and 4 bases from J, with 11 bases between. The CDR3 totals 13 residues. The DNA for the CDR3 is TGTGCCAGCTCATCACAGGTGGTCACTGAAGCTTTCTTT. It codes for CASSSQVVTEAFF.

This clonotype was seen at least ten times. J is TRBJ2-7 and V is TRBV28; D is unclear. The V gene lost 6 bases and the J gene lost 6 bases, with 9 bases spanning the gap. Germline CDR1 MDHEN, CDR2 SYDVKM. The CDR3 sequence is 11 residues long. CDR3 sequence reads: CASSLYTEQYF. CDR3 sequence (DNA): TGTGCCAGCAGCCTCTATACCGAGCAGTACTTC.